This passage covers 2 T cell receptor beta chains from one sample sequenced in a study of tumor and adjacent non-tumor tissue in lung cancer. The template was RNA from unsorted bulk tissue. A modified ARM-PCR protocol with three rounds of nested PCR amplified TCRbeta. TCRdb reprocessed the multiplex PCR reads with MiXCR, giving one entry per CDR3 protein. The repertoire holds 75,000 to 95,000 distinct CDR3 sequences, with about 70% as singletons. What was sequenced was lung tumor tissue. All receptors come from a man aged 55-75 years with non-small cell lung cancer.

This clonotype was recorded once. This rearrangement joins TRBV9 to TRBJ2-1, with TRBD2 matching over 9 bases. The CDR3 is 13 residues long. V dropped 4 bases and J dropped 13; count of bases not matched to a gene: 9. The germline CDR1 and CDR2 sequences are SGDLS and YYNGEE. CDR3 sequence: CASSLGSGSFQFF. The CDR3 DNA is TGTGCCAGCAGCTTAGGTAGCGGGAGTTTCCAGTTCTTC.

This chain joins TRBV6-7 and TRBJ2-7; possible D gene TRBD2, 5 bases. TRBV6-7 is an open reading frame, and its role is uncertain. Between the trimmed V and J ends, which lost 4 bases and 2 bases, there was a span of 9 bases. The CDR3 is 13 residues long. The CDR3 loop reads CASSFSRAYEQYF. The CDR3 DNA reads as TGTGCCAGCAGTTTCTCGAGGGCCTACGAGCAGTACTTC.